This TCR beta chain was recovered during a study of control samples from healthy donors and cancer patients. Assay used: immunoSEQ multiplex PCR; TCRdb lists only in-frame clones, some missing. The sample holds about 130,000 clones, 70% to 90% seen once. There are 14 residues in the CDR3. Trimming stripped 5 bases from V and 0 bases from J, with 9 bases between. Germline CDR1 and CDR2: SEHNR and FQNEAQ (reference sequence). The V call is TRBV7-9, the J call TRBJ2-3, with a possible D match to TRBD2 (6 bases). This TCR came from a man in his fifties or sixties in good health. What was sequenced was blood. The CDR3 protein is CASSQDYSTDTQYF. In DNA form, the CDR3 reads TGTGCCAGCAGCCAGGACTATAGCACAGATACGCAGTATTTT.